This TCR beta chain was recorded in a study of beta chain features in type 1 diabetes. The study's findings and limits: Significant though moderate, a shortening of TCRB CDR3s appeared in all four CD4+ subsets of Type 1 diabetes patients. The naive, central memory and Treg TCRB repertoires showed an apparent similarity that was greater among patients than among healthy donors.

The sequenced template was cDNA made from the entire isolated RNA. The data were produced by immunoSEQ multiplex PCR, yet TCRdb's version contains in-frame clones alone and is incomplete. The sample has around 450,000 clones, about an eighth seen once; the top ten hold approximately 0.05%. Trimming left V 1 base short and J 0 bases short, with 9 bases between. Germline CDR1 and CDR2: SEHNR and FQNEAQ (reference sequence). The CDR3 loop spans 15 amino acids. On this clone itself: Its specificity is not known.

The source material was naive CD4+ T cells from blood. The sequence was obtained from a woman younger than 30 in good health. This rearrangement joins TRBV7-9 to TRBJ1-2; no clear D gene. CDR3 nucleotide sequence: TGTGCCAGCAGCTTAGTGGCAGGAGCTAACTATGGCTACACCTTC. Protein sequence: CASSLVAGANYGYTF.